This TCR beta chain emerged from a study of blood T cells in healthy people across ages. For the second PCR, which ran for 7 to 11 cycles, a sample-barcoded 5' primer and a J-beta primer mix were used. Researchers report that a template-switch adaptor with 12 random nucleotides tagged each cDNA molecule. Via MiXCR, TCRdb re-called the 5' RACE reads, giving one row per CDR3 protein. Of hundreds of thousands of distinct CDR3 sequences listed, 45% to 65% are singletons. Turning to this clonotype: Possible read error: a much larger clone is one base away.

This CDR3 comprises 12 residues. Germline CDR1 and CDR2: LNHDA and SQIVND (reference sequence). The V call is TRBV19, the J call TRBJ2-1; maybe TRBD1 (5 bases). Source material: blood. This receptor was identified in a man in his 60s in good health. The CDR3 loop is CACSGRASGQFF. CDR3 DNA sequence: TGTGCCTGTAGTGGCAGGGCCTCCGGGCAGTTCTTC.